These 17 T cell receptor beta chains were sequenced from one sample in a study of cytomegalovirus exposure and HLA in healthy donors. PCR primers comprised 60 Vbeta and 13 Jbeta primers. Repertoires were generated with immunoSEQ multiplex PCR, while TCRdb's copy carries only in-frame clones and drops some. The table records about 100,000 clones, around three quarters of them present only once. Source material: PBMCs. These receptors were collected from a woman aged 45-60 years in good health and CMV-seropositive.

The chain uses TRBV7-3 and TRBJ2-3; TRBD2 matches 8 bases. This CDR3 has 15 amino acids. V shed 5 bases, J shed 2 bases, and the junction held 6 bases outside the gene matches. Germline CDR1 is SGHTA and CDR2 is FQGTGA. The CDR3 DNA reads TGTGCCAGCAGCCTACGAGCGGGGGTCACAGATACGCAGTATTTT. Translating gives CASSLRAGVTDTQYF.

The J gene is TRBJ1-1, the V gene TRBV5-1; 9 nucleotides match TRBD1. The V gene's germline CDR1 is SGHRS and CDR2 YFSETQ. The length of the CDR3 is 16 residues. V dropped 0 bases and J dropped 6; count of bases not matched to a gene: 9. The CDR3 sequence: CASSLGGQGAQAEAFF. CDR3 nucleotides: TGCGCCAGCAGCTTGGGGGGACAGGGCGCGCAGGCTGAAGCTTTCTTT.

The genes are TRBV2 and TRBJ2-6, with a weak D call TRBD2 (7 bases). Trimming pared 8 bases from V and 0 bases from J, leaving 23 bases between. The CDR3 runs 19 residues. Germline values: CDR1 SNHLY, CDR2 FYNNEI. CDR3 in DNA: TGTGCCAGCTACGGTAGGGGGGGATGGCTCGGCTCTGGGGCCAACGTCCTGACTTTC. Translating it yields CASYGRGGWLGSGANVLTF.

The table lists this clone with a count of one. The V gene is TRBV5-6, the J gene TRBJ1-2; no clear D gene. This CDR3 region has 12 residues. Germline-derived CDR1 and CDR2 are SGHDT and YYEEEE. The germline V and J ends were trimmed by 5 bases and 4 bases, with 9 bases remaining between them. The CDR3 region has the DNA TGTGCCAGCAGAGAACAAATCTATGGCTACACCTTC. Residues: CASREQIYGYTF. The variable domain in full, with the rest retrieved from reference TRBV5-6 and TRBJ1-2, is DAGVTQSPTHLIKTRGQQVTLRCSPKSGHDTVSWYQQALGQGPQFIFQYYEEEERQRGNFPDRFSGHQFPNYSSELNVNALLLGDSALYLCASREQIYGYTFGSGTRLTVV.

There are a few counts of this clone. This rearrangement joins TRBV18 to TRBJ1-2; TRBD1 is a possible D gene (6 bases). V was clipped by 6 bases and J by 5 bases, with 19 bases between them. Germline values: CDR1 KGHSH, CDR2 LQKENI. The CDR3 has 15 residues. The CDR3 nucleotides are TGTGCCAGCTCGCAGGATCAATCACAGGGTTATGGCTACACCTTC. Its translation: CASSQDQSQGYGYTF.

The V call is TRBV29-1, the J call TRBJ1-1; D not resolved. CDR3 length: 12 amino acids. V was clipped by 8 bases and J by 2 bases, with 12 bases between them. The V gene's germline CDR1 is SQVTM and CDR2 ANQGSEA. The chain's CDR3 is CSTREGNTEAFF. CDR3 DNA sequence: TGCAGCACCCGAGAGGGCAACACTGAAGCTTTCTTT.

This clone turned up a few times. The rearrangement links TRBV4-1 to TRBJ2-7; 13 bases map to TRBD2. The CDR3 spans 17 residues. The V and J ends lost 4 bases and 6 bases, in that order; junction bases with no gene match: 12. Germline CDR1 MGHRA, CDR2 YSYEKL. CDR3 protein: CASSLSDTSGRGAEQYF. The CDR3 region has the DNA TGCGCCAGCAGCCTCAGCGACACTAGCGGGAGGGGGGCCGAGCAGTACTTC.

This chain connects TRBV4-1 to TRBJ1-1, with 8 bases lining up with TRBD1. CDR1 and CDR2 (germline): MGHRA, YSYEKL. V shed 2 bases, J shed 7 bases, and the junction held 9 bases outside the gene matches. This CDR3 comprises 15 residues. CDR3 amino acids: CASSQSLTGGSEAFF. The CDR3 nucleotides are TGCGCCAGCAGCCAATCCTTAACAGGGGGTAGTGAAGCTTTCTTT.

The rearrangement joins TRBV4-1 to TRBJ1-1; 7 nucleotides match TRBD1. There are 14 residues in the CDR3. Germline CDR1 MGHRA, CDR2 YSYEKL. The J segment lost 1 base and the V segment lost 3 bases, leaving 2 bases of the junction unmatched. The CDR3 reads CASSQTGPNTEAFF. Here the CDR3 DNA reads TGCGCCAGCAGCCAGACAGGGCCGAACACTGAAGCTTTCTTT.

CDR3 nucleotide sequence: TGTGCCAGTAGTTACAGGAACACCGGGGAGCTGTTTTTT. Translated: CASSYRNTGELFF. This chain connects TRBV19 to TRBJ2-2, with D unclear. V lost 5 bases and J lost 1, with 5 bases in between. This CDR3 contains 13 residues. Germline CDR1 reads LNHDA; CDR2 reads SQIVND (reference sequence).

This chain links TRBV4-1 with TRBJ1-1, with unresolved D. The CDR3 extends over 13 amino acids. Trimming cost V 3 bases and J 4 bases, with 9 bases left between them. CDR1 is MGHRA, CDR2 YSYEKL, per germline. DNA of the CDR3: TGCGCCAGCAGCCAGTCCGGGTCCACTGAAGCTTTCTTT. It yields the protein CASSQSGSTEAFF.

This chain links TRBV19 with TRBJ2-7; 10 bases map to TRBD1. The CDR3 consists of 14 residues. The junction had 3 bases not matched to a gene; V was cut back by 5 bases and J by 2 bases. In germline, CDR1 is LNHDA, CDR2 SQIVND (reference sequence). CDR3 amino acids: CASSWGQGTYEQYF. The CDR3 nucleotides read TGTGCCAGTAGTTGGGGACAGGGGACCTACGAGCAGTACTTC.

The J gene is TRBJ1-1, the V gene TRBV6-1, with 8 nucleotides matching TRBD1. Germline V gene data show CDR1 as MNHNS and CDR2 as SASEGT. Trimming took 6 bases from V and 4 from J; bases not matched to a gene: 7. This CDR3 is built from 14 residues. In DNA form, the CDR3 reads TGTGCCAGCAGGACAGGGGCCGGGGGCACTGAAGCTTTCTTT. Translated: CASRTGAGGTEAFF.

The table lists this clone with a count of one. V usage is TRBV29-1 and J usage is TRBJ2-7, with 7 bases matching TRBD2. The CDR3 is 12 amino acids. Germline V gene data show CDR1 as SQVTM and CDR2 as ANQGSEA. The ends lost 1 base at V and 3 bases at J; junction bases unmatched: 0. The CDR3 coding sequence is TGCAGCGTTGAAGGGGGGGGCTACGAGCAGTACTTC. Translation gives CSVEGGGYEQYF.

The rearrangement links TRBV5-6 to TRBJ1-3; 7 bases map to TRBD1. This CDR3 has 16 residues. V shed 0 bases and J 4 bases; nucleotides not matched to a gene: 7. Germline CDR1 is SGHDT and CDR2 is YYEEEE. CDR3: CASSLEVRGIGNTIYF. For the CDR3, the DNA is TGTGCCAGCAGCTTGGAAGTCAGGGGGATAGGAAACACCATATATTTT.

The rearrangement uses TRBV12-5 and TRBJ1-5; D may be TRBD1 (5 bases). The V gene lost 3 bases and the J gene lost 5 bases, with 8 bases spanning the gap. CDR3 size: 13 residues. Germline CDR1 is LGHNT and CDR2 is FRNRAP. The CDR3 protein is CASGFGGDQPQHF. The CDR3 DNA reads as TGTGCTAGTGGTTTTGGAGGGGATCAGCCCCAGCATTTT.

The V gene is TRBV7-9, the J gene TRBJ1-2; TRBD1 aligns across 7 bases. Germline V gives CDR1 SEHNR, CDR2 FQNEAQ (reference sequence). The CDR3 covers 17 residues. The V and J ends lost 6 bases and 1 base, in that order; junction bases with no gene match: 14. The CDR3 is CASSSGGQLKLNYGYTF. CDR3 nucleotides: TGTGCCAGCAGTTCAGGGGGACAGTTAAAGCTTAACTATGGCTACACCTTC.